The 10 T cell receptor beta chains in this list originate from one sample, sequenced in a study of cytomegalovirus exposure and HLA in healthy donors. Clones were read by immunoSEQ multiplex PCR, and TCRdb kept only the in-frame ones, dropping some. The table records some 84,000 clones, about nine tenths of them present only once. Sequenced: PBMCs. Receptors originate from a man aged 30 to 39 in good health and CMV-seronegative.

This sequence joins TRBV5-1 and TRBJ2-5; the match to TRBD2 covers 15 bases. This CDR3 is built from 17 residues. Germline values: CDR1 SGHRS, CDR2 YFSETQ. V trimming: 1 base; J trimming: 4 bases; junction bases outside the gene matches: 5. CDR3: CASSLPGLAGGLETQYF. CDR3 sequence (DNA): TGCGCCAGCAGCTTGCCCGGACTAGCGGGAGGGTTAGAGACCCAGTACTTC. The full variable domain, its missing parts supplied by reference TRBV5-1 and TRBJ2-5, is KAGVTQTPRYLIKTRGQQVTLSCSPISGHRSVSWYQQTPGQGLQFLFEYFSETQRNKGNFPGRFSGRQFSNSRSEMNVSTLELGDSALYLCASSLPGLAGGLETQYFGPGTRLLVL.

This clone has a single count. This chain joins TRBV6-1 and TRBJ1-2; a possible D gene is TRBD1 (5 bases). The CDR3 is made up of 13 amino acids. Germline V gene lookup returns CDR1 MNHNS and CDR2 SASEGT. The V gene lost 7 bases and the J gene lost 5 bases, with 14 bases spanning the gap. The DNA of the CDR3 is TGTGCCAGCACCGTACCAGGGTCTTATGGCTACACCTTC. Protein: CASTVPGSYGYTF.

This sequence joins TRBV5-1 and TRBJ1-2; 10 bases are shared with TRBD1. The CDR3 has 17 residues. CDR1 and CDR2 from the germline V gene are SGHRS and YFSETQ. The J segment lost 0 bases and the V segment lost 4 bases, leaving 9 bases of the junction unmatched. The CDR3 spells CASSQRTGGNSNYGYTF. The CDR3 bases are TGCGCCAGCAGCCAAAGGACAGGGGGTAATTCTAACTATGGCTACACCTTC.

The chain links TRBV5-4 to TRBJ1-1; TRBD1 is a possible D gene (6 bases). This CDR3 spans 14 amino acids. The V gene's germline CDR1 is SGHNT and CDR2 YYREEE (reference sequence). V was cut by 1 base and J by 3 bases, with 10 bases left in between. The CDR3 loop is CASSLTYRDTEAFF. DNA for the CDR3: TGTGCCAGCAGCTTGACCTACAGGGACACTGAAGCTTTCTTT.

This chain links TRBV10-1 with TRBJ2-1; 9 positions match TRBD1. The CDR3 spans 16 residues. In germline, CDR1 is WNHNN, CDR2 SYGVQD (reference sequence). The V segment lost 2 bases and the J segment 15 bases; nucleotides outside the gene matches: 17. CDR3 nucleotide sequence: TGCGCCAGCAGTGAGATCTGGGACAGGGCTATAGTAGGTCTGTTCTTC. It is translated as CASSEIWDRAIVGLFF.

The rearrangement links TRBV5-4 to TRBJ1-2; D ambiguous. Per the germline V gene, CDR1 is SGHNT and CDR2 is YYREEE (reference sequence). V was trimmed by 10 bases and J by 4 bases, leaving 17 bases between them. There are 13 residues in the CDR3. Here the CDR3 DNA reads TGTGCCTCAAACCAGGCAGCAACCTATGGCTACACCTTC. It is translated as CASNQAATYGYTF.

The rearrangement joins TRBV19 to TRBJ2-1, with 10 bases aligning to TRBD1. J was trimmed by 5 bases and V by 4 bases; bases with no gene match: 8. Germline CDR1 is LNHDA and CDR2 is SQIVND (reference sequence). The CDR3 loop spans 16 amino acids. The CDR3 coding sequence is TGTGCCAGTAGTACTTTTCAGACAGGGGGCCACAATGAGCAGTTCTTC. This sequence encodes CASSTFQTGGHNEQFF.

This clone was recorded a few times. V usage is TRBV4-1 and J usage is TRBJ1-2; 7 bases are a match to TRBD1. V dropped 1 base and J dropped 4; count of bases not matched to a gene: 9. The CDR3 is 16 amino acids. From germline, CDR1 is MGHRA and CDR2 YSYEKL. The CDR3 DNA follows: TGCGCCAGCAGCCAAGTACAGGGACAGAGAAGCTATGGCTACACCTTC. The encoded protein is CASSQVQGQRSYGYTF.

This clone has a handful of counts. This chain uses TRBV28 with TRBJ1-5; D call uncertain. Deletions cut 7 bases from V and 8 bases from J, with 15 bases between. Germline-derived CDR1 and CDR2 are MDHEN and SYDVKM. The CDR3 loop spans 13 amino acids. The CDR3 bases are TGTGCCAGCAATACGGGTGTGTGGAAGCCCCAGCATTTT. This encodes CASNTGVWKPQHF.

This chain uses TRBV18 with TRBJ1-3; D remains ambiguous. Trimming took 6 bases from V and 0 from J, leaving 12 bases between them. CDR3 length: 15 residues. The germline gives CDR1 KGHSH, CDR2 LQKENI. In DNA form, the CDR3 reads TGTGCCAGCTCCGCCGATGCGGTCTCTGGAAACACCATATATTTT. The encoded protein is CASSADAVSGNTIYF.